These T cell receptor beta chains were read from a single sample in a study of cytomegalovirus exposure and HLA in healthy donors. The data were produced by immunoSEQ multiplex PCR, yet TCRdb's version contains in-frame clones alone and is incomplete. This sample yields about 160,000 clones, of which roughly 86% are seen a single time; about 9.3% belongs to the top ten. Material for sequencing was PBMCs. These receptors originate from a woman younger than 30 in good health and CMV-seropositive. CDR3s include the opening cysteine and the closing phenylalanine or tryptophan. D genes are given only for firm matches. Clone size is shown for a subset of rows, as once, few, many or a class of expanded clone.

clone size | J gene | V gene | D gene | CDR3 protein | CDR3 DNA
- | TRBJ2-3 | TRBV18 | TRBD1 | CASSPNTGADTQYF | TGTGCCAGCTCACCCAACACAGGGGCAGATACGCAGTATTTT
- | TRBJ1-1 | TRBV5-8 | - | CASSLARAKQAFF | TGTGCCAGCAGCTTGGCCAGGGCCAAACAAGCTTTCTTT
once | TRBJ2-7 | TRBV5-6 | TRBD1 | CATSKPTGSTYEQYF | TGTGCCACCTCTAAACCGACAGGGTCGACCTACGAGCAGTACTTC
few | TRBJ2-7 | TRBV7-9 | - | CASSRNPPPGEQYF | TGTGCCAGCAGCCGAAACCCGCCGCCGGGCGAGCAGTACTTC
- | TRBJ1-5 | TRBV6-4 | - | CASGLSFGQPQHF | TGTGCCAGCGGACTTTCCTTCGGGCAGCCCCAGCATTTT
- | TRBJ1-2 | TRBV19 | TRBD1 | CATATQGRTGYGYTF | TGTGCCACAGCAACACAGGGGAGGACGGGCTATGGCTACACCTTC
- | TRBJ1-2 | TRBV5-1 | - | CASSLSFGDYGYTF | TGCGCCAGCAGCTTGAGTTTCGGGGACTATGGCTACACCTTC
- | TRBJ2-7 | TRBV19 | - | CASSIVLTSNYEQYF | TGTGCCAGTAGTATAGTGCTAACTAGTAACTACGAGCAGTACTTC
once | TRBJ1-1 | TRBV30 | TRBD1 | CAWSGGQRNTEAFF | TGTGCCTGGAGTGGGGGACAGAGGAACACTGAAGCTTTCTTT
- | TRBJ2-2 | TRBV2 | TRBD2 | CASSLLANGELFF | TGTGCCAGCAGCCTACTAGCGAACGGGGAGCTGTTTTTT
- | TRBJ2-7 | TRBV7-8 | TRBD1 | CASSPRRIGTGRYEQYF | TGTGCCAGCAGCCCCAGGAGAATCGGGACAGGGAGGTACGAGCAGTACTTC
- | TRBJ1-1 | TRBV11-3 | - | CASSLDPTDTEAFF | TGTGCCAGCAGCTTAGATCCCACAGACACTGAAGCTTTCTTT
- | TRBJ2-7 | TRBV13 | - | CASSQRTSFLYEQYF | TGTGCCAGCAGCCAACGAACTAGCTTCCTTTACGAGCAGTACTTC
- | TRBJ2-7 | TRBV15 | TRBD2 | CATSSRGEGRTYEQYF | TGTGCCACCAGCAGTCGTGGGGAGGGCCGGACCTACGAGCAGTACTTC
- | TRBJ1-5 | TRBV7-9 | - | CASSLRVGGVNQPQHF | TGTGCCAGCAGCTTAAGGGTGGGGGGAGTAAATCAGCCCCAGCATTTT
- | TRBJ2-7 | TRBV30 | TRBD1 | CAWNQGDRSYEQYF | TGTGCCTGGAATCAGGGGGACCGCTCCTACGAGCAGTACTTC
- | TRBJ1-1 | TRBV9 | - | CASSVVWSTEAFF | TGTGCCAGCAGCGTAGTATGGAGCACTGAAGCTTTCTTT
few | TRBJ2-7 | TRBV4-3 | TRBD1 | CASSQEGTGISYEQYF | TGCGCCAGCAGCCAAGAGGGGACAGGGATCTCCTACGAGCAGTACTTC
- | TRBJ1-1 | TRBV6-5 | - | CASSYRGTNTEAFF | TGTGCCAGCAGTTACAGGGGAACGAACACTGAAGCTTTCTTT
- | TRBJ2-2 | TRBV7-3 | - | CASSLQGDTGELFF | TGTGCCAGCAGCTTACAGGGTGACACCGGGGAGCTGTTTTTT
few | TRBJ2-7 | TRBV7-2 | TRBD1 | CASSLTGGARWGLAHEQYF | TGTGCCAGCAGCTTAACAGGGGGCGCTCGTTGGGGACTCGCCCACGAGCAGTACTTC
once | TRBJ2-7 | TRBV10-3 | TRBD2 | CAISIGTSGFYEQYF | TGTGCCATCAGTATCGGGACTAGCGGGTTCTACGAGCAGTACTTC
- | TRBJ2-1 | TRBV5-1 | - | CASSLRGTNNEQFF | TGCGCCAGCAGCTTGAGGGGGACTAACAATGAGCAGTTCTTC
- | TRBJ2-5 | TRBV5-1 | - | CASSETTPPQETQYF | TGCGCCAGCAGTGAAACTACGCCCCCCCAAGAGACCCAGTACTTC
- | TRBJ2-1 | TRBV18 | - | CASSPRAGSENEQFF | TGTGCCAGCTCACCACGGGCAGGGTCTGAGAATGAGCAGTTCTTC
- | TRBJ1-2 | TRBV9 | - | CASSGNRDGYTF | TGTGCCAGCAGCGGGAACAGGGATGGCTACACCTTC
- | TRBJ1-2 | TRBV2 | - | CASSRDTGTQGYTF | TGTGCCAGCAGTCGAGATACCGGGACACAGGGCTACACCTTC
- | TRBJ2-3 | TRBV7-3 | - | CASSVRVNTQYF | TGTGCCAGCAGTGTCCGCGTTAATACGCAGTATTTT
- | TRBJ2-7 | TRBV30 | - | CAWSVLTGPGDEQYF | TGTGCCTGGAGTGTACTTACAGGACCGGGGGACGAGCAGTACTTC
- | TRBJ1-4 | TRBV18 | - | CASSRDSGEKLFF | TGTGCCAGCTCGAGAGACAGCGGGGAAAAACTGTTTTTT
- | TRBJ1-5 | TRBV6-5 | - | CASSYSGQFGQPQHF | TGTGCCAGCAGTTACAGCGGACAGTTTGGACAGCCCCAGCATTTT
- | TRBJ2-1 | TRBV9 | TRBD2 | CASSVTSGRASEQFF | TGTGCCAGCAGCGTCACTAGCGGGAGGGCCAGTGAGCAGTTCTTC
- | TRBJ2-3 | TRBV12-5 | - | CASGLGASTDTQYF | TGTGCTAGTGGTTTGGGGGCTTCCACAGATACGCAGTATTTT
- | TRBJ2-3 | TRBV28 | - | CASSPNTDTQYF | TGTGCCAGCAGCCCTAACACAGATACGCAGTATTTT
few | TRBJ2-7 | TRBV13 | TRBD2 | CASSPGGGTSYEQYF | TGTGCCAGCAGCCCCGGCGGGGGGACCTCCTACGAGCAGTACTTC
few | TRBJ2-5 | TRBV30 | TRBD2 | CARSGTRDRETQYF | TGTGCCCGTTCCGGGACTAGGGACCGCGAGACCCAGTACTTC
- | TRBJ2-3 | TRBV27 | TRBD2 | CASSSRVAGGTDTQYF | TGTGCCAGCAGTTCCCGGGTAGCGGGAGGCACAGATACGCAGTATTTT